This TCR beta chain appears in the sequencing data of a study of CD8 T cells in ankylosing spondylitis. Points from the study as a whole: Earlier authors reported some of these motif variants in reactive arthritis synovial fluid and blood. There was a TCR beta motif, made of several highly homologous variants, that appeared characteristic of ankylosing spondylitis blood. Matched ankylosing spondylitis synovial fluid reportedly contained a significantly enriched population of disease-linked clones.

This clonotype was found many times. What it binds is unknown. Making use of molecular barcodes, quantitative 5'-RACE generated TCR beta libraries. TCRdb reanalysed the 5' RACE reads using MiXCR and keeps one entry per CDR3 protein. The sample contains 150,000 to 200,000 distinct CDR3 sequences, under 15% of which appear only once. CDR1 is SGHVS, CDR2 FNYEAQ, per germline. CDR3 length: 18 amino acids. Trimming cost V 2 bases and J 5 bases; bases outside gene matches: 11. The J gene is TRBJ2-1, the V gene TRBV7-6, with TRBD2 matching over 11 bases. The clonotype originates from a female donor with ankylosing spondylitis or in good health (not recorded which). Sequenced material: blood, either unsorted or a sorted T cell fraction (not recorded which). The CDR3 protein is CASSLNPLAGGENNEQFF. The DNA of the CDR3 is TGTGCCAGCAGCTTAAACCCGCTAGCGGGAGGTGAGAACAATGAGCAGTTCTTC.